The T cell receptor (beta chain) under discussion was sequenced for a study of T cells in Graves' hyperthyroidism and ophthalmopathy. The CDR3 runs to 15 residues. With 6 bases clipped from V and 7 bases from J, the junction kept 11 bases outside the gene matches. Germline V gene data show CDR1 as SGHVS and CDR2 as FQNEAQ. This clonotype was observed many times. Amplification yielded TCR beta CDR3 regions, with RNA transcripts as the source. HTBI primers were used for first-round RT-PCR of the TCR CDR3. TCRdb reprocessed the multiplex PCR reads via MiXCR and lists one record per CDR3 protein. Of 300,000 to 400,000 distinct CDR3 sequences in the sample, roughly 14% were seen once.

The sequenced sample consisted of blood. The rearrangement links TRBV7-8 to TRBJ2-1, with 8 bases lining up with TRBD2. The receptor was isolated from a woman aged 25-40 years with Graves' ophthalmopathy. Here the CDR3 reads CASRSNGGALNEQFF. CDR3 sequence (DNA): TGTGCCAGCAGATCGAACGGGGGGGCCTTAAATGAGCAGTTCTTC.